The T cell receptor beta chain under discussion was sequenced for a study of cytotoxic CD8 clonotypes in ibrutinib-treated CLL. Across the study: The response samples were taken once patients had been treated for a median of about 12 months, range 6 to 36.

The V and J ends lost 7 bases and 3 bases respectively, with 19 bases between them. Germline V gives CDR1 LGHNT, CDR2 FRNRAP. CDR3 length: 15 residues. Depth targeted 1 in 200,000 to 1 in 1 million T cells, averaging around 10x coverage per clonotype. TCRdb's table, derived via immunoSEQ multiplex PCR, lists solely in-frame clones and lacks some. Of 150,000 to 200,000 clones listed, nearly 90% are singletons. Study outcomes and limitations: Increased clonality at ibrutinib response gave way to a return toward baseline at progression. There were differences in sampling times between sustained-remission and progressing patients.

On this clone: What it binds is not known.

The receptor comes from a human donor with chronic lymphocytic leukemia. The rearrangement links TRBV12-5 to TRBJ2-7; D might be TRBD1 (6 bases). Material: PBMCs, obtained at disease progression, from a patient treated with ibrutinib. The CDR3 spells CASATSPDSNYEQYF. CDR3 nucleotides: TGTGCTAGTGCCACCTCCCCGGACAGTAACTACGAGCAGTACTTC.